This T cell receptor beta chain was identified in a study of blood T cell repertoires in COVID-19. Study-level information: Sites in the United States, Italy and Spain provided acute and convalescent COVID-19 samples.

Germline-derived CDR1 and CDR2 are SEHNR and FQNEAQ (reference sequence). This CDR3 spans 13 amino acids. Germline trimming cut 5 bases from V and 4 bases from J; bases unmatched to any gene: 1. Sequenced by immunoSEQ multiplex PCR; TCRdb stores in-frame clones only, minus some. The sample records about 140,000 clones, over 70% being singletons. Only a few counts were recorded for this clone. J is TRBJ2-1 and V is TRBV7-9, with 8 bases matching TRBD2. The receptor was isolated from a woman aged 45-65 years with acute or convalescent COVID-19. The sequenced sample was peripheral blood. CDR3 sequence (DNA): TGTGCCAGCAGCACTAGCGGATACAATGAGCAGTTCTTC. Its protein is CASSTSGYNEQFF. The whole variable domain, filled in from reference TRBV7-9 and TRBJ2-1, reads DTGVSQNPRHKITKRGQNVTFRCDPISEHNRLYWYRQTLGQGPEFLTYFQNEAQLEKSRLLSDRFSAERPKGSFSTLEIQRTEQGDSAMYLCASSTSGYNEQFFGPGTRLTVL.